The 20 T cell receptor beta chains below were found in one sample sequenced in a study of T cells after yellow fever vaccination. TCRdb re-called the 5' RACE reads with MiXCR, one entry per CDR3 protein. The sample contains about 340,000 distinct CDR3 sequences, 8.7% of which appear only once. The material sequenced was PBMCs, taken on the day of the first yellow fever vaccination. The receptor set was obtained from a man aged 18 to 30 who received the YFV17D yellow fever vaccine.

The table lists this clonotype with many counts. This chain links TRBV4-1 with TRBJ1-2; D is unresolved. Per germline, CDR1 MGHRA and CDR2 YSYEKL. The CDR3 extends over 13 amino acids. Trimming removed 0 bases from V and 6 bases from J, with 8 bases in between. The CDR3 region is CASSQESLHGYTF. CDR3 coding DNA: TGCGCCAGCAGCCAAGAGAGTTTGCATGGCTACACCTTC.

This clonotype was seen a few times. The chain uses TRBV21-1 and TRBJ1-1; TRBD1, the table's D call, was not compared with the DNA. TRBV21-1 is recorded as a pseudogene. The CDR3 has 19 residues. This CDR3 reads CASSKNFLGTNGWDTEAFF. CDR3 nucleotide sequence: TGTGCCAGCAGCAAAAACTTCCTCGGGACAAATGGTTGGGACACTGAAGCTTTCTTT.

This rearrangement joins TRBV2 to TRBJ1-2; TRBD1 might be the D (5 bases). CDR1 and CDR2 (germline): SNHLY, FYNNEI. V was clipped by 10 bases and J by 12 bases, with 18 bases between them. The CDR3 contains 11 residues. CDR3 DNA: TGTGCCACCTCATACGGGGGGTATGACACCTTC. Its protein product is CATSYGGYDTF. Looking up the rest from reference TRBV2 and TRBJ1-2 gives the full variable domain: EPEVTQTPSHQVTQMGQEVILRCVPISNHLYFYWYRQILGQKVEFLVSFYNNEISEKSEIFDDQFSVERPDGSNFTLKIRSTKLEDSAMYFCATSYGGYDTFGSGTRLTVV.

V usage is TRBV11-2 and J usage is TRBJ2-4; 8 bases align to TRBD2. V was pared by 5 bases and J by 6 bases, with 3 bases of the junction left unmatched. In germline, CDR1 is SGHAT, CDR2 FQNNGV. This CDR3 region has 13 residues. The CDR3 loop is CASSPRGGNIQYF. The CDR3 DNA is TGTGCCAGCAGCCCACGGGGGGGAAACATTCAGTACTTC.

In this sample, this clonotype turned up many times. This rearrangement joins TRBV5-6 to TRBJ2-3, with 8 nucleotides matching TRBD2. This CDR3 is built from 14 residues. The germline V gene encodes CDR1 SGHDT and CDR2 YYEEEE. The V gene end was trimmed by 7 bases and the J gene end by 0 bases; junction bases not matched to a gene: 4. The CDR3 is CASGLAGSTDTQYF. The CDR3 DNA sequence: TGTGCCAGCGGGTTAGCGGGGAGCACAGATACGCAGTATTTT.

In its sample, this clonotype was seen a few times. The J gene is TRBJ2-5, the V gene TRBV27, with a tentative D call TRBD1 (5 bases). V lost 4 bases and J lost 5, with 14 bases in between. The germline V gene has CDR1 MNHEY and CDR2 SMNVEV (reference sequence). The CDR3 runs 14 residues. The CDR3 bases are TGTGCCAGCAGTTCCCGCACAGGATCGGAGACCCAGTACTTC. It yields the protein CASSSRTGSETQYF.

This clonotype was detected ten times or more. The CDR3 spells CASSLTGSNYGYTF. The CDR3 DNA reads as TGCGCCAGCAGCTTGACGGGATCTAACTATGGCTACACCTTC. The chain is built from TRBV5-1 and TRBJ1-2, with no clear D. Germline CDR1 and CDR2: SGHRS and YFSETQ. This CDR3 has 14 amino acids. The V end was cut by 1 base, the J end by 0 bases, with 7 bases between.

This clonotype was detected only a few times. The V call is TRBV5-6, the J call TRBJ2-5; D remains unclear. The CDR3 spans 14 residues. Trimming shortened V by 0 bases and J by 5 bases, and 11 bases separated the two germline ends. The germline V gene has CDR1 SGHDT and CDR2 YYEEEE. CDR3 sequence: CASSLEVRAETQYF. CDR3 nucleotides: TGTGCCAGCAGCTTGGAAGTTAGGGCCGAGACCCAGTACTTC.

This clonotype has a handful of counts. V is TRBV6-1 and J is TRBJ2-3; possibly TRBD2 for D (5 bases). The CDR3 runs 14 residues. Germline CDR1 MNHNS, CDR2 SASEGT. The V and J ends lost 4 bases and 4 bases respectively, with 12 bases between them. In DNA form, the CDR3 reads TGTGCCAGCAGTGTCGGGGTCTCAGCAGATACGCAGTATTTT. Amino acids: CASSVGVSADTQYF.

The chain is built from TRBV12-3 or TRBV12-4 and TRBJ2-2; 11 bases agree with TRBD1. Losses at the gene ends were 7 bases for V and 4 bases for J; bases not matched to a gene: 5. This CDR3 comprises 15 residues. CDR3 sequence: CASMEGTGGTGELFF. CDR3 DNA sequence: TGTGCCAGCATGGAGGGGACAGGGGGCACCGGGGAGCTGTTTTTT.

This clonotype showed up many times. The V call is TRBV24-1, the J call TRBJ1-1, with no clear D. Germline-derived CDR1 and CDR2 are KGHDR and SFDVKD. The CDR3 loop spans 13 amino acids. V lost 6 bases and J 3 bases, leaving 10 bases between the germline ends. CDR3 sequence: CATSTSWDTEAFF. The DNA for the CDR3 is TGTGCCACCAGTACCTCATGGGACACTGAAGCTTTCTTT.

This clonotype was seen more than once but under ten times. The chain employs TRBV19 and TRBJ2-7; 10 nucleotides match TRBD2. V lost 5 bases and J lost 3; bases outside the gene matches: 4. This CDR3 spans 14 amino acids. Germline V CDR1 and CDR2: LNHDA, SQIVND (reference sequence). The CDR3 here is CASSVSGGNYEQYF. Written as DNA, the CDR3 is TGTGCCAGTAGTGTTAGCGGGGGGAACTACGAGCAGTACTTC. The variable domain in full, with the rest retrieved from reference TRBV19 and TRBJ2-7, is DGGITQSPKYLFRKEGQNVTLSCEQNLNHDAMYWYRQDPGQGLRLIYYSQIVNDFQKGDIAEGYSVSREKKESFPLTVTSAQKNPTAFYLCASSVSGGNYEQYFGPGTRLTVT.

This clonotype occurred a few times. DNA of the CDR3: TGTGCCAGCAGTTCTTTATTCGGGACTAGCACAGATACGCAGTATTTT. It yields the protein CASSSLFGTSTDTQYF. The V gene is TRBV6-5, the J gene TRBJ2-3, with D possibly TRBD2 on 6 matching bases. Per the germline V gene, CDR1 is MNHEY and CDR2 is SVGAGI. CDR3 size: 16 residues. V was clipped by 4 bases and J by 0 bases, with 14 bases between them.

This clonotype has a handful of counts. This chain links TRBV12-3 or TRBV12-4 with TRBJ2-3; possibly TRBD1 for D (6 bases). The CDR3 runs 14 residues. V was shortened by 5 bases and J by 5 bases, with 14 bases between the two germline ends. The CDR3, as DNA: TGTGCCAGCAGTCTACAGGGTTTTCAAGATACGCAGTATTTT. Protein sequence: CASSLQGFQDTQYF.

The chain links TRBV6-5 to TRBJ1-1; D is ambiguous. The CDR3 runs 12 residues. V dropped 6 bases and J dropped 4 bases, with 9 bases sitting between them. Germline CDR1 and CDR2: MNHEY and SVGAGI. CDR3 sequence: CASSRWGTEAFF. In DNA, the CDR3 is TGTGCCAGCAGCCGATGGGGCACTGAAGCTTTCTTT.

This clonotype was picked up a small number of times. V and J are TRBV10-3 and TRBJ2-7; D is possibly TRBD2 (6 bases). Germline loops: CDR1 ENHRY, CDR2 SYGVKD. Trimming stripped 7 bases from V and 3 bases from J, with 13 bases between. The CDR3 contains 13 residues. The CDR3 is CAITGPGDYEQYF. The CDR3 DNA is TGTGCCATCACCGGGCCGGGGGACTACGAGCAGTACTTC.

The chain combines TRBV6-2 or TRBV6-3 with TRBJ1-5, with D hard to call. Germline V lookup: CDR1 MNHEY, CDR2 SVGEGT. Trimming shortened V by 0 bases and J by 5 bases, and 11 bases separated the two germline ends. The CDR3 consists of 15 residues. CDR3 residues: CASSYSQERDQPQHF. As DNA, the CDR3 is TGTGCCAGCAGTTACTCTCAGGAAAGGGATCAGCCCCAGCATTTT.

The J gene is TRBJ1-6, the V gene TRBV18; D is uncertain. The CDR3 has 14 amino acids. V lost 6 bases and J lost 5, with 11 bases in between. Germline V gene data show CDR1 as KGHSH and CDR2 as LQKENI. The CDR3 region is CASSPSGNNSPLHF. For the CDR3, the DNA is TGTGCCAGCTCTCCATCGGGAAATAATTCACCCCTCCACTTT.

CDR3 nucleotide sequence: TGTGCCAGCAGCCCAAGACAGGGAAAAAGCTTTTACACCGGGGAGCTGTTTTTT. Encoded protein: CASSPRQGKSFYTGELFF. The V call is TRBV12-3 or TRBV12-4, the J call TRBJ2-2; 7 bases match TRBD1. This CDR3 is built from 18 residues. J lost 3 bases, V lost 6 bases, and 16 bases had no gene match.

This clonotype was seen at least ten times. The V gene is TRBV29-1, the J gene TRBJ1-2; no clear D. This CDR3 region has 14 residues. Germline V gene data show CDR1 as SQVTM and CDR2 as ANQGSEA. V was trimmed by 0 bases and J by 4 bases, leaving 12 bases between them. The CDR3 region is CSVEDRIQAYGYTF. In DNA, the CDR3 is TGCAGCGTTGAAGATCGGATTCAAGCCTATGGCTACACCTTC.